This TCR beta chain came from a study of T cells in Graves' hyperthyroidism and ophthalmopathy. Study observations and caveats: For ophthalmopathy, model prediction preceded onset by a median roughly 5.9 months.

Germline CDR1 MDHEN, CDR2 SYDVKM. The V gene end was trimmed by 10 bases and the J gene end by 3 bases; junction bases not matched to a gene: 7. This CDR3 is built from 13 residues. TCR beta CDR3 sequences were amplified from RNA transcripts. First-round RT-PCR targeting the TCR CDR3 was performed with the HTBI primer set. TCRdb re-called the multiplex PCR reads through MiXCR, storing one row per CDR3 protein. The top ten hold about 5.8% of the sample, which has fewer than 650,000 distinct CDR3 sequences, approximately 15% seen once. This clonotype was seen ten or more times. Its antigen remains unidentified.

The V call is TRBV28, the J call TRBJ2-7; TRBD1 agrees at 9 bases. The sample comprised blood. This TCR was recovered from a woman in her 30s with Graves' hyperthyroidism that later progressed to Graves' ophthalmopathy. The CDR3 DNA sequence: TGTGCCACTCTGCGGGACAGGGTCTACGAGCAGTACTTC. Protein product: CATLRDRVYEQYF.